A selection of T cell receptor beta chains follows, all from one sample in a study of T-cell memory formation after mild COVID-19. From the 5' RACE reads, TCRdb called clonotypes with MiXCR, one entry per CDR3 protein. The sample lists approximately 340,000 distinct CDR3 sequences; 13% were seen once. Sequencing was performed on PBMCs or a T cell subset sorted from them (not recorded which). Every receptor here comes from a man aged 18 to 35 who had mild COVID-19 (a few samples of this study predate the infection). Cell type and time point are not known. Each CDR3 is given with its conserved first and last residue. A D gene is named only where the DNA matches it firmly. The size entry is marked missing in some rows and otherwise reads once, few, many or a size class.

CASLDYNEQFF	TGTGCCAGCTTGGATTACAATGAGCAGTTCTTC	few	TRBV7-2	TRBJ2-1	.
CASSRAGTGLDEQFF	TGTGCCAGCAGCAGAGCCGGGACAGGGTTGGATGAGCAGTTCTTC	few	TRBV9	TRBJ2-1	TRBD1
CASRRQSASYNSPLHF	TGTGCCAGCAGGCGTCAGTCGGCCTCCTATAATTCACCCCTCCACTTT	few	TRBV7-2	TRBJ1-6	.
CASSLANRYTEAFF	TGTGCCAGCAGCTTAGCGAATCGGTACACTGAAGCTTTCTTT	many	TRBV7-9	TRBJ1-1	.
CASSHSHAGGYTF	TGTGCCAGCAGCCACAGTCATGCGGGGGGCTACACCTTC	.	TRBV3-1	TRBJ1-2	.
CASSLWGLAGVGNEQFF	TGTGCCAGCAGTTTATGGGGACTAGCGGGGGTGGGGAATGAGCAGTTCTTC	few	TRBV27	TRBJ2-1	TRBD2
CASSPRGDSLRGEAFF	TGTGCCAGCTCACCACGGGGGGACTCTTTAAGGGGTGAAGCTTTCTTT	few	TRBV18	TRBJ1-1	.
CASSLSRWSVKETQYF	TGTGCCAGCAGCTTATCGAGGTGGAGCGTGAAGGAGACCCAGTACTTC	few	TRBV11-2	TRBJ2-5	.
CSAWGPSGGKSTDTQYF	TGCAGCGCATGGGGACCTAGCGGGGGGAAGAGCACAGATACGCAGTATTTT	.	TRBV29-1	TRBJ2-3	TRBD2
CASSQGSPGARNYGYTF	TGCGCCAGCAGCCAAGGCTCCCCGGGGGCGCGAAACTATGGCTACACCTTC	.	TRBV4-3	TRBJ1-2	.
CASSWDGSSTDTQYF	TGTGCCAGCAGTTGGGACGGCTCTAGCACAGATACGCAGTATTTT	few	TRBV6-5	TRBJ2-3	.
CASSPWTSGGPNEQFF	TGTGCCAGCAGCCCGTGGACTAGCGGGGGACCCAATGAGCAGTTCTTC	few	TRBV7-3	TRBJ2-1	TRBD2
CASSPPVAGGITEAFF	TGTGCCAGCTCACCACCGGTCGCAGGGGGCATCACTGAAGCTTTCTTT	.	TRBV18	TRBJ1-1	TRBD1
CAISPPGGTNTGELFF	TGTGCCATCAGTCCTCCGGGGGGAACGAACACCGGGGAGCTGTTTTTT	.	TRBV10-3	TRBJ2-2	TRBD2
CASSSQITDTQYF	TGTGCCAGCAGTTCTCAGATAACGGATACGCAGTATTTT	many	TRBV6-2/TRBV6-3	TRBJ2-3	.
CASSPSQGDYGYTF	TGTGCCAGCAGCCCATCTCAGGGCGACTATGGCTACACCTTC	few	TRBV7-2	TRBJ1-2	.
CASKRQGYTEAFF	TGTGCCAGCAAGAGGCAGGGGTACACTGAAGCTTTCTTT	few	TRBV6-5	TRBJ1-1	.